A selection of T cell receptor beta chains follows, all from one sample in a study of T-cell reconstitution after alpha-beta-depleted transplantation in children. TCRdb ran MiXCR on the PCR reads and lists one entry per CDR3 protein. The sample lists some 150,000 distinct CDR3 sequences; around 8.8% were seen once. The sequenced sample was PBMCs, mostly from graft donor cells, obtained 180 days after TCRalphabeta/CD19-depleted stem cell transplant. The receptors stem from a female patient aged 2-9 years who had a stem cell transplant for congenital amegakaryocytic thrombocytopenia, so the T cells may come from the graft donor. The CDR3 runs from the conserved cysteine through the conserved F or W. The order of the fields is J gene, V gene, CDR3 protein.

TRBJ2-5	TRBV7-3	CASSLSGTGRKTQYF
TRBJ2-7	TRBV5-1	CASSLIGREQYF
TRBJ1-3	TRBV20-1	CSARDLAGTGNTIYF
TRBJ2-3	TRBV4-1	CASSRPGLAGVDTQYF
TRBJ2-1	TRBV7-2	CASSLDFSASYNEQFF
TRBJ2-1	TRBV6-5	CASSYTPKTVTPYNEQFF
TRBJ2-6	TRBV6-5	CASSPTLGVGAGANVLTF
TRBJ2-7	TRBV7-2	CASSIRPGQSYEQYF
TRBJ1-2	TRBV5-1	CASSLGQGDNYGYTF
TRBJ1-4	TRBV12-3/TRBV12-4	CASSFGQGGEKLFF
TRBJ1-5	TRBV7-2	CASSFGTGMDQPQHF
TRBJ1-1	TRBV4-1	CASSQRMTGGEVNTEAFF
TRBJ1-6	TRBV20-1	CSARNGESSYNSPLHF
TRBJ2-2	TRBV3-1	CASSPDGGWNTGELFF
TRBJ2-3	TRBV20-1	CSAREASGSADTQYF
TRBJ2-3	TRBV28	CASAPGLAGYADTQYF
TRBJ1-1	TRBV28	CASSFRDDTEAFF
TRBJ2-2	TRBV12-3/TRBV12-4	CASRWGQSNTGELFF
TRBJ2-7	TRBV28	CASSSTPGQGSYEQYF
TRBJ2-4	TRBV7-2	CASSYRRSKNIQYF
TRBJ1-4	TRBV2	CASRPLGARGEKLFF
TRBJ2-7	TRBV20-1	CSGGTSGTYEQYF
TRBJ1-2	TRBV21-1	CASSPNVADNYGYTF
TRBJ1-5	TRBV15	CATSRENRGNQPQHF
TRBJ2-7	TRBV5-1	CASSQGTPASEQYF
TRBJ2-3	TRBV20-1	CSGGLTITDTQYF
TRBJ1-4	TRBV7-9	CASHRAGEKLFF
TRBJ2-3	TRBV28	CASSLTSNTQYF
TRBJ2-7	TRBV12-3/TRBV12-4	CASSFLAHEQYF
TRBJ1-5	TRBV3-1	CASSLPPGTGKGQPQHF
TRBJ2-3	TRBV7-8	CASSPGVLYTQYF
TRBJ2-3	TRBV28	CASSTSGIGRDTQYF
TRBJ2-5	TRBV5-1	CASSLGPTVGETQYF
TRBJ2-1	TRBV5-1	CASSLAPGQGNNEQFF
TRBJ2-1	TRBV20-1	CSAEPHSQLSYNEQFF
TRBJ2-1	TRBV15	CATTPWTSDDNEQFF
TRBJ2-7	TRBV20-1	CSADPPSGSSYEQYF
TRBJ2-3	TRBV2	CASAPPNLVDTQYF
TRBJ1-4	TRBV5-4	CASSLSGMREKLFF
TRBJ2-7	TRBV28	CASTGTAYEQYF
TRBJ2-1	TRBV20-1	CSASWPSGSNEQFF
TRBJ2-5	TRBV28	CASGWGRETQYF
TRBJ2-3	TRBV18	CASSLGGGVGDTQYF
TRBJ1-2	TRBV20-1	CSASGGNYGYTF
TRBJ2-5	TRBV20-1	CSASDQETQYF
TRBJ2-5	TRBV15	CATSREVASETQYF
TRBJ2-5	TRBV5-1	CASSLKLAGVNTQYF
TRBJ2-1	TRBV10-1	CASQPGLALGEQFF
TRBJ2-5	TRBV7-9	CASRDEETQYF
TRBJ2-5	TRBV28	CASTQLETQYF
TRBJ2-3	TRBV4-1	CASSQVRTDTQYF
TRBJ2-1	TRBV29-1	CSSRLAVYNEQFF
TRBJ2-7	TRBV6-1	CASSPLGGPSYEQYF